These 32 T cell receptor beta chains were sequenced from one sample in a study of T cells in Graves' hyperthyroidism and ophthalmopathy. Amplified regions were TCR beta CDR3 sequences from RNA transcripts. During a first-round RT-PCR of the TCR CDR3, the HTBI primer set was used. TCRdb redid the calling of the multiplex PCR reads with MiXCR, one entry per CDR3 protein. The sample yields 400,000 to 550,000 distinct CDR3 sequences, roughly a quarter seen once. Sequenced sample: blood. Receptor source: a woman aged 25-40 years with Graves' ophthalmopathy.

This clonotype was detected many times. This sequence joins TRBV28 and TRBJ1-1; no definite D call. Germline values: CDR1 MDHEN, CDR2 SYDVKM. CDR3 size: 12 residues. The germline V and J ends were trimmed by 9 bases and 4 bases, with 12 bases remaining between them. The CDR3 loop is CASQKDITEAFF. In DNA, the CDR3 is TGTGCCAGTCAAAAGGATATCACTGAAGCTTTCTTT.

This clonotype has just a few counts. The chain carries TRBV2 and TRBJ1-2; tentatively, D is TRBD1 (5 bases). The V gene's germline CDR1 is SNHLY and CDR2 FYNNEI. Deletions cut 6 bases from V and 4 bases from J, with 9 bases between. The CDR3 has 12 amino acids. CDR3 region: CASRRGSYGYTF. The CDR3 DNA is TGTGCCAGCAGGAGGGGTTCCTATGGCTACACCTTC.

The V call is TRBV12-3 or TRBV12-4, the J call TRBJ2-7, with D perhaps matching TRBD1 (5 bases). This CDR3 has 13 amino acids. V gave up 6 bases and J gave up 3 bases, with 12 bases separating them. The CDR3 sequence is CASSYDQGYEQYF. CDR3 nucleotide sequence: TGTGCCAGCAGCTACGACCAGGGCTACGAGCAGTACTTC.

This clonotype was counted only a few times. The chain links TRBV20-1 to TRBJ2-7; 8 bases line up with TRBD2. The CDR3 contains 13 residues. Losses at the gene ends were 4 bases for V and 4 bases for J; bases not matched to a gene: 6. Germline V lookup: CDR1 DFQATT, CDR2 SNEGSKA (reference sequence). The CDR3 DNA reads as TGCAGTGCTACCGGGACTAGAATGTACGAGCAGTACTTC. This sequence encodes CSATGTRMYEQYF.

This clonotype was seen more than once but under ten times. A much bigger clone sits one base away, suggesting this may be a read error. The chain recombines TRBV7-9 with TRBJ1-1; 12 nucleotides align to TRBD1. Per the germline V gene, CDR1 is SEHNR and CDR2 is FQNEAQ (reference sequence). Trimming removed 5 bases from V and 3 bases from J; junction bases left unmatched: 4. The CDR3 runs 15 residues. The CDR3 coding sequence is TGTGCCAGCAGCCAGGGACAGGGGGCGCACACTGAAGCTTTCTTT. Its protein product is CASSQGQGAHTEAFF.

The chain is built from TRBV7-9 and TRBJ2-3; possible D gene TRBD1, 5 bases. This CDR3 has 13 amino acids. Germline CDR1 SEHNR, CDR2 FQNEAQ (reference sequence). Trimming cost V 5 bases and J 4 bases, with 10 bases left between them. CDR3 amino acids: CASSVDRADTQYF. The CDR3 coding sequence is TGTGCCAGCAGCGTCGACAGAGCAGATACGCAGTATTTT.

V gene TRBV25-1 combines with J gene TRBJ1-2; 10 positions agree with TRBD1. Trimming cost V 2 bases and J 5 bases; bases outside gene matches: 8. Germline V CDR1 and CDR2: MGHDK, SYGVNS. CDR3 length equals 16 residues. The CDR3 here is CASSERGQGTTYGYTF. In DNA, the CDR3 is TGTGCCAGCAGTGAAAGGGGACAGGGGACGACTTATGGCTACACCTTC.

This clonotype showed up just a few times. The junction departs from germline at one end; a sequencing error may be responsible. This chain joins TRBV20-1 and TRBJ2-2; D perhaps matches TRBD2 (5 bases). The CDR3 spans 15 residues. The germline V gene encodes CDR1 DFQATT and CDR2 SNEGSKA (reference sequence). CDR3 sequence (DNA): TGCAGTACTAGATCTGTGGACGCGAACACCGGGGAGCTGTTTTTT. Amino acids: CSTRSVDANTGELFF.

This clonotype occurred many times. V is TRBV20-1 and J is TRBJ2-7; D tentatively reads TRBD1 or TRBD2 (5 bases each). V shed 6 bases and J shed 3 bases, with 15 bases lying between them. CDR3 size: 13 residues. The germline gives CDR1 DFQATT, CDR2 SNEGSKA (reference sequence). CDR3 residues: CSAWGTDDYEQYF. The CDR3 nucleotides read TGCAGTGCCTGGGGGACGGACGACTACGAGCAGTACTTC.

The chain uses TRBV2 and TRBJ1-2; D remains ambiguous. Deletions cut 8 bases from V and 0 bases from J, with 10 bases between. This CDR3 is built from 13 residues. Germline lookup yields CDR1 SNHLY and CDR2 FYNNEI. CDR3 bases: TGTGCCAGCGCTTATCAATCTAACTATGGCTACACCTTC. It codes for CASAYQSNYGYTF. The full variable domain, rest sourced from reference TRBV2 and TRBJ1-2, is EPEVTQTPSHQVTQMGQEVILRCVPISNHLYFYWYRQILGQKVEFLVSFYNNEISEKSEIFDDQFSVERPDGSNFTLKIRSTKLEDSAMYFCASAYQSNYGYTFGSGTRLTVV.

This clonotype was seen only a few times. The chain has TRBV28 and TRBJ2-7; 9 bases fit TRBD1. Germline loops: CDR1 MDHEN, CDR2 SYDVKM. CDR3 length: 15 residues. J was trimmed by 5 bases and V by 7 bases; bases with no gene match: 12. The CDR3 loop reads CASTRPGQGKNEQYF. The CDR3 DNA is TGTGCCAGCACCCGACCGGGACAGGGTAAGAACGAGCAGTACTTC.

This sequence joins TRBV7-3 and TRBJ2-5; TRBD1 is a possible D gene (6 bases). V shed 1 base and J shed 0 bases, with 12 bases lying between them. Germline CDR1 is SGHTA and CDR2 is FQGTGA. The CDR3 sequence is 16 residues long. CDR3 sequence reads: CASSLKFRGNQETQYF. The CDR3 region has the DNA TGTGCCAGCAGCTTAAAGTTCAGGGGTAACCAAGAGACCCAGTACTTC.

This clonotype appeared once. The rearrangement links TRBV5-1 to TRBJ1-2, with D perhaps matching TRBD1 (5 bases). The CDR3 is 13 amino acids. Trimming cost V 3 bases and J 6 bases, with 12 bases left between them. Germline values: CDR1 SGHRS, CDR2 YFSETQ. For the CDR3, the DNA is TGCGCCAGCAGCTCCCCGGACACCAATGGCTACACCTTC. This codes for CASSSPDTNGYTF.

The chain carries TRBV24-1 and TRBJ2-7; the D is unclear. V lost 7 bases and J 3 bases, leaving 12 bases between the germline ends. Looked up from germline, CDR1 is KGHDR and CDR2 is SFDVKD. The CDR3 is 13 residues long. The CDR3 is CATSGDKGYEQYF. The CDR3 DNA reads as TGTGCCACCAGCGGCGACAAGGGCTACGAGCAGTACTTC.

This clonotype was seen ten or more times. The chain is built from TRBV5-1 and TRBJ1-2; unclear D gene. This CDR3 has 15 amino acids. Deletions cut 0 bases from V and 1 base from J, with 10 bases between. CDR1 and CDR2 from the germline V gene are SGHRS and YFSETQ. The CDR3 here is CASSLDPGNNYGYTF. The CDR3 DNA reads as TGCGCCAGCAGCTTGGACCCCGGCAATAACTATGGCTACACCTTC.

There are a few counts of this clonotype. The CDR3 sequence is CAWSPRAYTLLHF. CDR3 nucleotides: TGTGCCTGGAGCCCCCGGGCCTATACCCTCCTCCACTTT. The chain has TRBV30 and TRBJ1-6, with unresolved D. There are 13 residues in the CDR3. V lost 3 bases, J lost 15 bases, and 18 bases lay in between. Germline lookup yields CDR1 GTSNPN and CDR2 SVGIG (reference sequence).

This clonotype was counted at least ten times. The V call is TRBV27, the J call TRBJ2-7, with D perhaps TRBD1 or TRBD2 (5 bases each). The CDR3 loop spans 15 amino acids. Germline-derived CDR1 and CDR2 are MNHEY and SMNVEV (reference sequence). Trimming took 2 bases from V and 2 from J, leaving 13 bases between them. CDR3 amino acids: CASSLHLGAAYEQYF. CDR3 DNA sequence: TGTGCCAGCAGTTTACATCTCGGGGCAGCCTACGAGCAGTACTTC.

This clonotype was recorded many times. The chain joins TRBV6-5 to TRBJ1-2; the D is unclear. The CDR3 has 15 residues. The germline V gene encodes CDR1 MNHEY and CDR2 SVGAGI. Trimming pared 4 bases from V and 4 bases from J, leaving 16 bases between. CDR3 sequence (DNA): TGTGCCAGCAGTTTAAGTCCTGAAGGGTCCTATGGCTACACCTTC. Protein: CASSLSPEGSYGYTF.

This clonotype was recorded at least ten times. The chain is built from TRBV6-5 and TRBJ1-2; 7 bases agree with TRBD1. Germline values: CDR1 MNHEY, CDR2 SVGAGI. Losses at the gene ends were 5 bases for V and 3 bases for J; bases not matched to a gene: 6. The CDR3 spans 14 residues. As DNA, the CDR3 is TGTGCCAGCAGTACTCAGGGGGGTCACTATGGCTACACCTTC. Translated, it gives CASSTQGGHYGYTF.

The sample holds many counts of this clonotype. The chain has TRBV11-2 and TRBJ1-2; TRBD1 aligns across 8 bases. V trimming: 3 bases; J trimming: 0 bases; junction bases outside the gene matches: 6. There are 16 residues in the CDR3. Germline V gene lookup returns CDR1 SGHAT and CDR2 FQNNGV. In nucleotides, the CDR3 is TGTGCCAGCAGCTTGGGGACAGGAAGTTCTAACTATGGCTACACCTTC. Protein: CASSLGTGSSNYGYTF.

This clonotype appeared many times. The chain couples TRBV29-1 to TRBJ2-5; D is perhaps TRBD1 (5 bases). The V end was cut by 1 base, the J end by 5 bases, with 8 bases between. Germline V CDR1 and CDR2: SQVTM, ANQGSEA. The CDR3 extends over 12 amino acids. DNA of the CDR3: TGCAGCGTTGAAGCCAGGGCCGAGACCCAGTACTTC. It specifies CSVEARAETQYF.

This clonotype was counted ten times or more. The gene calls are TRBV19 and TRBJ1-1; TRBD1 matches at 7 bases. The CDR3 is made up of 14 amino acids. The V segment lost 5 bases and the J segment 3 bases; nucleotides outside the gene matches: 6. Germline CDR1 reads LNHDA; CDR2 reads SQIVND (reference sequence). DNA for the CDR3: TGTGCCAGTAGTCCAGCAGGGGGTTACACTGAAGCTTTCTTT. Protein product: CASSPAGGYTEAFF.

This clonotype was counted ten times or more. DNA of the CDR3: TGCGCCAGCAGCTTGTTCCCGGACAGGTCCCTCTACGAGCAGTACTTC. Residues: CASSLFPDRSLYEQYF. The chain is built from TRBV5-1 and TRBJ2-7, with 7 bases aligning to TRBD1. Germline CDR1 SGHRS, CDR2 YFSETQ. The V segment lost 1 base and the J segment 3 bases; nucleotides outside the gene matches: 10. The CDR3 loop spans 16 amino acids. The full variable domain, rest sourced from reference TRBV5-1 and TRBJ2-7, is KAGVTQTPRYLIKTRGQQVTLSCSPISGHRSVSWYQQTPGQGLQFLFEYFSETQRNKGNFPGRFSGRQFSNSRSEMNVSTLELGDSALYLCASSLFPDRSLYEQYFGPGTRLTVT.

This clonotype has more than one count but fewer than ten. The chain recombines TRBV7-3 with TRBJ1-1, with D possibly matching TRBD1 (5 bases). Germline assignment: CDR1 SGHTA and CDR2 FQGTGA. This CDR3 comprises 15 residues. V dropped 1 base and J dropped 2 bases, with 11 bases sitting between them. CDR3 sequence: CASSLIRQFNTEAFF. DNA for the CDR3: TGTGCCAGCAGCTTAATCCGACAGTTTAACACTGAAGCTTTCTTT.

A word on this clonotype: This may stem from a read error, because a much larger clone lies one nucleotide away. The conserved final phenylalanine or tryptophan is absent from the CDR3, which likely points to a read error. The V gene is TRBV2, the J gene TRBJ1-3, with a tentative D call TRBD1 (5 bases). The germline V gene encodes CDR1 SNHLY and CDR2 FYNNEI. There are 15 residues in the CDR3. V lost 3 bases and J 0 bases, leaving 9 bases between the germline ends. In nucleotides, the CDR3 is TGTGCCAGCAGTGACAGGGCCAACTCTGGAAACACCATATATTAT. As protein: CASSDRANSGNTIYY.

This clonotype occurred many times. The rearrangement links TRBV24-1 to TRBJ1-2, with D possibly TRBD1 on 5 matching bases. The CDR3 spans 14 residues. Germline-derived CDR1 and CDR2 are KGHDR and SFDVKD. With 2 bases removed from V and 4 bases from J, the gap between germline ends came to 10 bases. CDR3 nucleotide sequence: TGTGCCACCAGTGATTCTGGGGCGGGCTATGGCTACACCTTC. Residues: CATSDSGAGYGYTF.

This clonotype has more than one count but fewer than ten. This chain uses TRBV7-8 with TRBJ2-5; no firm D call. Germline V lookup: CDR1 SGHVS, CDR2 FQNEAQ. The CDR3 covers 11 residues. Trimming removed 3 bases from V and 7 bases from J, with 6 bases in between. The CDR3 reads CASSLAGTQYF. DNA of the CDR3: TGTGCCAGCAGCTTGGCAGGGACCCAGTACTTC.

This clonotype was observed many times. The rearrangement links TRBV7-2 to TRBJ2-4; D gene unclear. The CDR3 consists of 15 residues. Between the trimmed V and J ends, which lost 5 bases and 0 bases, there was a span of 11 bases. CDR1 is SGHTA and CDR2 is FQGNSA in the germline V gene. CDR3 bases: TGTGCCAGCAGCCGTTCCTTTATAGCCAAAAACATTCAGTACTTC. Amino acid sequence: CASSRSFIAKNIQYF.

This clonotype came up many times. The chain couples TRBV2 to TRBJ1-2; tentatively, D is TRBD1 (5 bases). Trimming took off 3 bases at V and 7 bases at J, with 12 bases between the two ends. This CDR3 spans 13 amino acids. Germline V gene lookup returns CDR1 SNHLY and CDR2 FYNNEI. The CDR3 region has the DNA TGTGCCAGCAGTGAGTCGGGAGGGACTGGCTACACCTTC. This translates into CASSESGGTGYTF.

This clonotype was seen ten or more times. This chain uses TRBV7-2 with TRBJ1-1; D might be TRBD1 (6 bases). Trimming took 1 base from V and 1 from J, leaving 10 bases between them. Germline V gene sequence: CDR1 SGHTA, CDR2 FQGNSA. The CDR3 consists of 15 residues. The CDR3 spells CASSLGGTQNTEAFF. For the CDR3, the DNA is TGTGCCAGCAGCTTAGGGGGGACACAGAACACTGAAGCTTTCTTT.

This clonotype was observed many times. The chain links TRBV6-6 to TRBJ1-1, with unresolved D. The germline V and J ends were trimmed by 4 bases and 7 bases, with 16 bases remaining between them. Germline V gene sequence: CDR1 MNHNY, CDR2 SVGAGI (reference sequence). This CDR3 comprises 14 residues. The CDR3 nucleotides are TGTGCCAGCAGTTCTAGGAGTTTAGCCAGTGAAGCTTTCTTT. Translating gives CASSSRSLASEAFF.

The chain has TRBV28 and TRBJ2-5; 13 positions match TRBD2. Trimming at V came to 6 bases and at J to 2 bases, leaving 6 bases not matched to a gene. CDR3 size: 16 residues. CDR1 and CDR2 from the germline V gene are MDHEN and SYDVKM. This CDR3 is CASRKLAGGPQETQYF. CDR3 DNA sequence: TGTGCCAGCAGGAAACTAGCGGGGGGGCCGCAAGAGACCCAGTACTTC.